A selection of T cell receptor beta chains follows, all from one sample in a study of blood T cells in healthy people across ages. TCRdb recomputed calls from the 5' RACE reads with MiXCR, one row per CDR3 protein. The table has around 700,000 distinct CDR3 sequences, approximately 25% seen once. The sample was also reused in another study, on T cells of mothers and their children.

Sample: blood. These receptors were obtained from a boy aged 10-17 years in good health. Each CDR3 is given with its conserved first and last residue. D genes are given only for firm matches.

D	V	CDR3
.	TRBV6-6	CASSYSVRNTEAFF
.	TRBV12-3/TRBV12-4	CASSLTIKETQYF
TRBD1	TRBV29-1	CSVLGQGAYEQYF
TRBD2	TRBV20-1	CSASLAGVKDTQYF
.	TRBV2	CASIQTFEAPGRSEQYF
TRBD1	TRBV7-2	CASSGRKGATQYF
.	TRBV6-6	CASSYSFVERLGYTF
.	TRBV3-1	CASSQDLASEEQYF
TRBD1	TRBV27	CASRGTGETGELFF
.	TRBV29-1	CSVLSGVGYEQYF
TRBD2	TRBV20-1	CSARRAGDTDTQYF
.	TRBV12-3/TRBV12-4	CASSLDPWRAGNEQFF
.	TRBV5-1	CASSLAKFSQETQYF
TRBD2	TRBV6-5	CASRLAGGGSQYF
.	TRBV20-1	CSASGTLSTDTQYF
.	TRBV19	CASSTSGWTGELFF
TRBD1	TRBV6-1	CASRDDRGLSYNEQFF
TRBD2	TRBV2	CASSRLAGSNEQFF
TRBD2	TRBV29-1	CSVEGLAGQETQYF
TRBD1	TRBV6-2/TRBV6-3	CASSPTGTGGADTQYF
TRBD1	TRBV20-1	CSAFGTGLGETQYF
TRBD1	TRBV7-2	CAATRQGEGEKLFF
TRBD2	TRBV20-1	CRAREGTSGYEQYF
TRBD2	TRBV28	CASSSSASGRRDEQFF
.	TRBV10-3	CAISGLVTKGAHEQYF
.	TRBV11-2	CASSAGFGHSGYTF
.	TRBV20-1	CSAYRVGYGYTF
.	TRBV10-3	CAISESLRGDGYTF
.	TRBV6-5	CASSYSGGGRDYEQYF
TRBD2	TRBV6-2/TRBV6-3	CASTPLAGVNEQFF
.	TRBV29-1	CSVGSPEQFF
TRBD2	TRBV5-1	CASSLDPLAGIAYNEQFF
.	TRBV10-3	CATGQNPNTEAFF
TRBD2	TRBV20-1	CSASGLAGAYNEQFF
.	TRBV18	CASSLGGANTEAFF
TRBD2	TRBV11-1	CASSLRRGGLYEQYF
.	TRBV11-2	CASSLTSGGGEKLFF
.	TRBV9	CASSVAGRMTNEKLFF
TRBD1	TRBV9	CASSLDRGVGYTF
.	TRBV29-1	CSARGQKPPTTYNEQFF
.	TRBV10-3	CAKASNREDTQYF
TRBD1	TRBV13	CASRPWTGTDEQFF
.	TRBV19	CASSSQTASTDTQYF
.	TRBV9	CASSEGIRETQYF
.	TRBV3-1	CASSQDSQGAGYTF
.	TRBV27	CASGGPGREQYF
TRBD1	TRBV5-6	CASRKTGWETQYF
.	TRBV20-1	CSAMGPLANTGELFF
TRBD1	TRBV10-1	CAIQTGDCGNTIYF
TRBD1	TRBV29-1	CSVSGTGGDTQYF
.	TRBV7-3	CASSLVGFNEQFF